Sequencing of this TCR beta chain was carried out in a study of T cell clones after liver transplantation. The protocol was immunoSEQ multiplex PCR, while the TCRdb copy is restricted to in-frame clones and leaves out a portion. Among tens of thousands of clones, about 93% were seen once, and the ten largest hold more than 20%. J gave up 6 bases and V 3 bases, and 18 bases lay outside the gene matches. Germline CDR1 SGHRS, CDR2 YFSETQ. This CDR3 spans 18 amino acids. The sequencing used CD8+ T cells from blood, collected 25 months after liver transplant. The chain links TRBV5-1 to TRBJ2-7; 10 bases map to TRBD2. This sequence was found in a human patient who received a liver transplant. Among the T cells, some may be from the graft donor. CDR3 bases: TGCGCCAGCAGCTCAACGGGACTAGCGAGTCAAGAGGGCCTCGAGCAGTACTTC. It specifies CASSSTGLASQEGLEQYF.